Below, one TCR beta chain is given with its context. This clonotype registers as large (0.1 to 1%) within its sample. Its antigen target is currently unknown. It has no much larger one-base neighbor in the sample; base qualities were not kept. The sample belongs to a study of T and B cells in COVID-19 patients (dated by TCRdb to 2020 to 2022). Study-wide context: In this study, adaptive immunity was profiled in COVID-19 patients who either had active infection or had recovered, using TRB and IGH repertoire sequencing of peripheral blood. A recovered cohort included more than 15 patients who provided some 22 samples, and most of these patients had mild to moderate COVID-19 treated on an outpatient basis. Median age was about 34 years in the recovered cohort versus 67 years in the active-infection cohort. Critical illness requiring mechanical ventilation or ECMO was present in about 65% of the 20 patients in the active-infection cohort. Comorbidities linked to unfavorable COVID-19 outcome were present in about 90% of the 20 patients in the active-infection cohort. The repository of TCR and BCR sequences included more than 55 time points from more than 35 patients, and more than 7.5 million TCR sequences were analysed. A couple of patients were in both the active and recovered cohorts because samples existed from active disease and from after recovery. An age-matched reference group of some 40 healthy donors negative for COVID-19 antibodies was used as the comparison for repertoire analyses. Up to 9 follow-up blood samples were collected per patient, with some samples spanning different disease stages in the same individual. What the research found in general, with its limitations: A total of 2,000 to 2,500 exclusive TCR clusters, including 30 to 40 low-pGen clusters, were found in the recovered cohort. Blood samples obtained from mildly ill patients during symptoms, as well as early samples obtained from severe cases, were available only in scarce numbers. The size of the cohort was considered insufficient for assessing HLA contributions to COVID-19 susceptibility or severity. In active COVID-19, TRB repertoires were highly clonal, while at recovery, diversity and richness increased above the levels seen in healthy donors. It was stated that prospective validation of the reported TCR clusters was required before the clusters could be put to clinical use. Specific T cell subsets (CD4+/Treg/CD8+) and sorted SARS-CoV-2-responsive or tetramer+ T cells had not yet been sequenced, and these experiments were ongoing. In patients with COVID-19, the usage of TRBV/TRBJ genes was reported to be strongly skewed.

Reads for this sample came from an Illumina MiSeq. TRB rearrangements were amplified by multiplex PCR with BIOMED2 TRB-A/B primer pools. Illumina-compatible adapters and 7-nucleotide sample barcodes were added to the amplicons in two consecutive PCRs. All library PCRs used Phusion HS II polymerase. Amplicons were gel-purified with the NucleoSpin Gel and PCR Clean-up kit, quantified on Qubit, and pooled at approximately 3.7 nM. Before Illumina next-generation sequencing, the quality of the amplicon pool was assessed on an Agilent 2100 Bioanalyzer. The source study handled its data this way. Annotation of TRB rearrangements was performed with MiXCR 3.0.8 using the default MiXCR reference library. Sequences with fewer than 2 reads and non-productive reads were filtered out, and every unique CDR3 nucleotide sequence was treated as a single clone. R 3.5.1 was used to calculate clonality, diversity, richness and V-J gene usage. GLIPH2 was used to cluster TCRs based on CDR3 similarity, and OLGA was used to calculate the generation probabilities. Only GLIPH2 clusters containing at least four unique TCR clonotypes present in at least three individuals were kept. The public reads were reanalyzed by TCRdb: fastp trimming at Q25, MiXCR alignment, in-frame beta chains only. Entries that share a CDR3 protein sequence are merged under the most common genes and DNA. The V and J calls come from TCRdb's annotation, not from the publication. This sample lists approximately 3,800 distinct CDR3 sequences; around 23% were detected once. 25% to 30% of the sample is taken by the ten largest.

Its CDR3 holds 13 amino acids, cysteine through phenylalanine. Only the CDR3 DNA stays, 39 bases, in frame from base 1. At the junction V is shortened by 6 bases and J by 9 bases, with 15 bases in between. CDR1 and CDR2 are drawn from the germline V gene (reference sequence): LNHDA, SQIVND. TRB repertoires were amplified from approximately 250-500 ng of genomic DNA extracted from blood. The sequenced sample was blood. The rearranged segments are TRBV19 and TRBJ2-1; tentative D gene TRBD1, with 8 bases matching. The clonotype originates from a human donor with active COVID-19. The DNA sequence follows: TGTGCCAGTAGCCCAACAGGGGGGGGTGAGCAGTTCTTC. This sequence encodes CASSPTGGGEQFF. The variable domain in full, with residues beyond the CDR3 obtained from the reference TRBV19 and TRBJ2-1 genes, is DGGITQSPKYLFRKEGQNVTLSCEQNLNHDAMYWYRQDPGQGLRLIYYSQIVNDFQKGDIAEGYSVSREKKESFPLTVTSAQKNPTAFYLCASSPTGGGEQFFGPGTRLTVL.